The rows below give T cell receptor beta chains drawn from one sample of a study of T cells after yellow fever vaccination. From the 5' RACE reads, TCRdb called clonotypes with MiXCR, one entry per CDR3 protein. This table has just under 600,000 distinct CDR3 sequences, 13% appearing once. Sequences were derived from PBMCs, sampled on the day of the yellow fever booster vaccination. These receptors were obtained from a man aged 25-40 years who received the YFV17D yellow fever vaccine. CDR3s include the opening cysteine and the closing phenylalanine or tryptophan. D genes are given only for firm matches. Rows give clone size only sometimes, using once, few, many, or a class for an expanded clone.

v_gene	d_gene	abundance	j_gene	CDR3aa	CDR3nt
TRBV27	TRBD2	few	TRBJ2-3	CASSPTGTSGFDTQYF	TGTGCCAGCAGTCCAACCGGGACTAGCGGATTCGATACGCAGTATTTT
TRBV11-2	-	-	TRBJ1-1	CASSLRTSRAFF	TGTGCCAGCAGCTTACGGACCTCTAGAGCTTTCTTT
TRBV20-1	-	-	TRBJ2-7	CSARDQDTSYEQYF	TGCAGTGCTAGAGATCAGGACACATCCTACGAGCAGTACTTC
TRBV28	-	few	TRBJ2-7	CASSLGGTKSYEQYF	TGTGCCAGCAGTTTAGGCGGGACAAAGTCCTACGAGCAGTACTTC
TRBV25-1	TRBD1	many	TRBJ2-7	CASSPLNRGSYEQYF	TGTGCCAGCAGCCCCCTTAACAGGGGGTCCTACGAGCAGTACTTC
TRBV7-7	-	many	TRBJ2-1	CASSSEWGNEQFF	TGTGCCAGCAGCTCCGAGTGGGGTAATGAGCAGTTCTTC
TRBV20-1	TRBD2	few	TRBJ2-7	CSAREGASGLARYEQYF	TGCAGTGCTAGAGAGGGGGCCTCCGGACTAGCAAGGTACGAGCAGTACTTC
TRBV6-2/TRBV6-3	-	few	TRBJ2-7	CASSYSARSLAYEQYF	TGTGCCAGCAGTTACTCGGCCCGCAGCCTCGCCTACGAGCAGTACTTC
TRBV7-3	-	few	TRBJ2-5	CASSLTSDETQYF	TGTGCCAGCAGCTTAACGTCGGACGAGACCCAGTACTTC
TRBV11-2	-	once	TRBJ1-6	CASSSSYNSPLHF	TGTGCCAGCAGCTCCTCCTATAATTCACCCCTCCACTTT
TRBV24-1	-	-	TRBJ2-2	CATSDGSGKRTGELFF	TGTGCCACCAGTGATGGTTCAGGGAAAAGGACCGGGGAGCTGTTTTTT
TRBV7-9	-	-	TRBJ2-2	CASSLSRTGELFF	TGTGCCAGCAGCTTAAGTCGGACCGGGGAGCTGTTTTTT
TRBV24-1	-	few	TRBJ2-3	CATSTLDNHADTQYF	TGTGCCACCAGTACACTAGACAACCATGCAGATACGCAGTATTTT
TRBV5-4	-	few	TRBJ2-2	CASHPGTGELFF	TGTGCCAGCCATCCCGGAACCGGGGAGCTGTTTTTT
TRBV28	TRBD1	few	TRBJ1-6	CASSNGLPGTGTSPLHF	TGTGCCAGCAGCAACGGCCTACCCGGGACAGGGACTTCACCCCTCCACTTT
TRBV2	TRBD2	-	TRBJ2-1	CASSELAGVGNEQFF	TGTGCCAGCAGTGAACTAGCGGGAGTCGGCAATGAGCAGTTCTTC
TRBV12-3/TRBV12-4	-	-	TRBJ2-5	CASSPSWVNQETQYF	TGTGCCAGCAGTCCTAGCTGGGTGAACCAAGAGACCCAGTACTTC
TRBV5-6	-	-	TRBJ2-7	CASSLGLLEQYF	TGTGCCAGCAGCTTGGGGCTCCTCGAGCAGTACTTC
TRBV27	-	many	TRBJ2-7	CASQLRTQLYF	TGTGCCAGCCAGCTCAGGACACAACTGTACTTC
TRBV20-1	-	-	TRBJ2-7	CSARDFGGTPYEQYF	TGCAGTGCTAGAGATTTTGGGGGGACGCCCTACGAGCAGTACTTC
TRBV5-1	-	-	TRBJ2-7	CASSVLWAGDSSYEQYF	TGCGCCAGCAGCGTCCTGTGGGCAGGGGATTCTTCCTACGAGCAGTACTTC
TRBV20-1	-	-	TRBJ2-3	CSAHPSQAITDTQYF	TGCAGTGCTCACCCGAGCCAAGCCATCACAGATACGCAGTATTTT
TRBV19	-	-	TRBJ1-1	CASSILGDNTEAFF	TGTGCCAGTAGTATTTTAGGGGACAACACTGAAGCTTTCTTT
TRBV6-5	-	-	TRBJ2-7	CASSSGFVSYEQYF	TGTGCCAGCAGTAGCGGGTTTGTCTCCTACGAGCAGTACTTC
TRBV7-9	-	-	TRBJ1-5	CASSQDSFSPQHF	TGTGCCAGCAGCCAGGACAGCTTTTCGCCCCAGCATTTT
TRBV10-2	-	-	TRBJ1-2	CASSESNGFYGYTF	TGCGCCAGCAGTGAGTCGAACGGATTCTATGGCTACACCTTC
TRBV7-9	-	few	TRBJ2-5	CASSSRTAKETQYF	TGTGCCAGCAGCTCTCGGACAGCCAAAGAGACCCAGTACTTC
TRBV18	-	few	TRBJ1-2	CASSPEGAGSNYGYTF	TGTGCCAGCTCACCCGAGGGCGCGGGCTCTAACTATGGCTACACCTTC
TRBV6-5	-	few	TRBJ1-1	CASSYSGPTGANTEAFF	TGTGCCAGCAGTTACTCCGGGCCGACAGGCGCGAACACTGAAGCTTTCTTT
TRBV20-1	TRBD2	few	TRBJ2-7	CSATRTSAYEQYF	TGCAGTGCTACGAGGACTAGCGCCTACGAGCAGTACTTC
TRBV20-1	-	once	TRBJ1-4	CSAGSSGAGKLFF	TGCAGTGCTGGCTCCTCAGGGGCCGGAAAACTGTTTTTT
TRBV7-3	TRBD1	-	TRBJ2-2	CASSPIPVDRAPGELFF	TGTGCCAGCAGCCCTATACCCGTGGACAGGGCCCCCGGGGAGCTGTTTTTT
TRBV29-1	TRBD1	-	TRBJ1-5	CSVRGQGGTQPQHF	TGCAGCGTCCGTGGACAGGGTGGGACTCAGCCCCAGCATTTT
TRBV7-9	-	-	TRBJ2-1	CASRAASTGDEQFF	TGTGCCAGCCGAGCGGCATCGACCGGTGATGAGCAGTTCTTC
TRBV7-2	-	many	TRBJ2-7	CASSSRGEQYF	TGTGCCAGCAGTTCGAGGGGCGAGCAGTACTTC
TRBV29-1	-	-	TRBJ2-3	CSFTEGPDTQYF	TGCAGCTTTACGGAGGGCCCAGATACGCAGTATTTT
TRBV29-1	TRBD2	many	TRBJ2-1	CSVEELAGTVNEQFF	TGCAGCGTTGAAGAATTAGCGGGAACGGTCAATGAGCAGTTCTTC
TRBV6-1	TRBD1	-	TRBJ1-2	CASIRDRGFLPEGYTF	TGTGCCAGCATCCGGGACAGGGGTTTTCTGCCTGAGGGCTACACCTTC
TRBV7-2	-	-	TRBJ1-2	CASRDPNSGYTF	TGTGCCAGCAGGGATCCTAACTCTGGCTACACCTTC
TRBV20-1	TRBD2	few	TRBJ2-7	CSAIRSGFYEQYF	TGCAGTGCTATACGTAGCGGGTTTTACGAGCAGTACTTC
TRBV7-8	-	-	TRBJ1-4	CASSAWTVSNEKLFF	TGTGCCAGCAGCGCCTGGACGGTGTCTAATGAAAAACTGTTTTTT
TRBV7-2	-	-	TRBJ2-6	CASSPTASGANVLTF	TGTGCCAGCAGCCCCACCGCCTCTGGGGCCAACGTCCTGACTTTC